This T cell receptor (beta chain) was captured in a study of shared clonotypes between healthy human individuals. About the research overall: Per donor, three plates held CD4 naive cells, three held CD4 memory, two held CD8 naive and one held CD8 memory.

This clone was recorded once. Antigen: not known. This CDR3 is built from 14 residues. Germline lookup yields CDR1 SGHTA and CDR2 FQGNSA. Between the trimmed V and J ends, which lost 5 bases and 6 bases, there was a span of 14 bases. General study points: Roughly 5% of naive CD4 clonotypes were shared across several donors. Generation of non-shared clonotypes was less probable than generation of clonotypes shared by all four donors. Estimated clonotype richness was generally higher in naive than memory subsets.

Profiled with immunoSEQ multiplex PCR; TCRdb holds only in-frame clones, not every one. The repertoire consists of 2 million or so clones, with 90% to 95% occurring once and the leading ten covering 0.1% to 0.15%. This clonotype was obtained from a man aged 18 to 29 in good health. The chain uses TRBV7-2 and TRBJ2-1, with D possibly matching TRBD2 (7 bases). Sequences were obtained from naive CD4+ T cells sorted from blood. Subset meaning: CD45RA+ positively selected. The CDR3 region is CASSPRGAGNEQFF. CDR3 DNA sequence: TGTGCCAGCAGCCCCCGGGGGGCGGGCAATGAGCAGTTCTTC. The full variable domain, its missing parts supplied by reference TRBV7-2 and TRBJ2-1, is GAGVSQSPSNKVTEKGKDVELRCDPISGHTALYWYRQSLGQGLEFLIYFQGNSAPDKSGLPSDRFSAERTGGSVSTLTIQRTQQEDSAVYLCASSPRGAGNEQFFGPGTRLTVL.